This T cell receptor (beta chain) was observed in a study of OX40 agonist ivuxolimab in advanced cancers. The sampling schedule covered blood at baseline, cycle 4 day 1, and cycle 7 day 1. Study-level results: Among the nonresponders, some also had low normalized T-cell clonal expansion.

CDR3 length: 14 amino acids. V was clipped by 1 base and J by 3 bases, with 9 bases between them. From germline, CDR1 is SGHVS and CDR2 FNYEAQ. A note on this clone: As yet, its antigen is unknown.

TCRdb's table, derived via immunoSEQ multiplex PCR, lists solely in-frame clones and lacks some. This table has 45,000 to 50,000 clones, more than 80% appearing once. The sequencing here drew on CD4+ or CD8+ T cells sorted from blood, taken in a trial of the OX40 agonist ivuxolimab. The chain uses TRBV7-6 and TRBJ1-2, with D perhaps TRBD1 (6 bases). This TCR derives from an adult with an advanced solid tumor such as melanoma, head and neck, liver or kidney cancer. CDR3 DNA: TGTGCCAGCAGCTTAGAGGCAGGGGACTATGGCTACACCTTC. It codes for CASSLEAGDYGYTF.